Reported below is one TCR beta chain. Its recognized antigen is unknown. Base qualities are not provided; no much larger clone lies one nucleotide away. Library preparation was by the immunoSEQ multiplex PCR assay. For the multiplex PCR, a mixture combining 60 forward primers for TCR Vbeta segments and 13 reverse primers for TCR Jbeta segments was used. A multiplex PCR assay on genomic DNA amplified the CDR3 region of rearranged TCR beta genes. The Illumina HiSeq System was used to sequence the amplified TCR beta libraries as 87-base-pair reads. The authors' pipeline ran thus. Across the 700 or so repertoires, a later analysis counted some 80 million unique TCR beta chains, roughly 11 million of which were shared by at least two donors. Raw reads were error-corrected and collapsed into unique sequences with a nearest-neighbor algorithm that merged closely related sequences to remove PCR and sequencing errors. Alignment of CDR3 sequences to IMGT reference sequences was used to assign V, D and J gene segments. For a sequence to be retained, a match of at least six nucleotides was required to both a V gene segment and a J gene segment. A rearrangement counted as productive if the CDR3 had no stop codons and remained in frame with V and J, and every other rearrangement counted as non-productive. Following IMGT convention, CDR3 was defined as the stretch from the second conserved V-encoded cysteine to the conserved J-encoded phenylalanine. The earlier analysis of about 590 of the donors excluded sequences that lacked an unambiguous match to a single V gene segment. In an earlier analysis of several hundred of the donors, V segments were called functional above 56.7% productive rearrangements and were called segregating when the between-donor standard deviation exceeded 5%. A statistical classification framework was built to diagnose cytomegalovirus status from the catalog of TCR beta chain sequences. V and J gene assignment, in a later analysis, came from comparing TCR nucleotide sequences with IMGT/GENE-DB human TR gene sequences. Using the TCRdist pipeline, a later analysis assigned CDR3 sequences along with most-parsimonious VDJ recombination scenarios. In a later analysis, each TCR beta chain was defined by its CDR3 amino acid sequence together with its V-gene family, and reads without a unique V-gene family were excluded. To address suspected cross-contamination and a sequencing artifact, a later analysis removed around 590 highly shared, low-generation-probability nucleotide sequences. In a later analysis, a clonal expansion index for each public chain was calculated from normalized within-repertoire ranks of inferred template counts. A later analysis computed generation probabilities with a VDJ recombination model fitted to out-of-frame rearrangements, and checked the results against IGoR. Hypergeometric tests were used in a later analysis to score TCR-TCR, TCR-HLA and TCR-CMV co-occurrence, with a repertoire-size bias correction applied to the TCR pairs. To estimate false discovery rates, a later analysis permuted the HLA or CMV assignments 20 times. In a later analysis, co-occurring TCRs were grouped with DBSCAN, and TCRdist sequence similarity was added when clustering was performed within HLA-allele-positive subsets. For co-occurrence clustering, repertoires with fewer than 30,000 or more than 120,000 public chains were excluded, along with roughly five repertoires with anomalous nucleotide sharing. TCRdb took over this immuneACCESS table, retaining in-frame rearrangements with V and J assigned. Such tables are incomplete; in checked studies, under half of the missing clones stem from an unresolved V gene, and the remainder is unexplained. The DNA gave D and trimming, while V, J and clone size come from that table. The sample profile shows over 150,000 clones; under 70% of them were found once. The ten largest clones take up 2.8% of the sample.

This sample was taken from a study of cytomegalovirus exposure and HLA in healthy donors listed by TCRdb under 2017. Concerning the study at large: According to an earlier analysis of 587 of the donors, 150 million to 200 million T cells yielded 120 million or so unique TCR beta sequences and 276 Gb of sequence data. An early release that covered 500 to 800 HLA-typed donors contained approximately 300 gigabases of sequencing data and tens of millions of unique TCR sequences. Among the approximately 400 genotyped donors, around 81% belonged to the genetic ancestry cluster associated with self-reported Caucasian donors. The study aimed to test whether signatures of past pathogen exposure could be identified by cataloging public T cell receptors. The study profiled the T cell repertoires of 550 to 700 subjects by immunosequencing and related them to cytomegalovirus serostatus. Besides the first cohort of under 700 subjects, a separate validation cohort made up of roughly 120 different subjects was used. To predict cytomegalovirus infection status, the study combined high-throughput TCR immunosequencing, statistical association of individual TCRs with disease status, and machine learning. A later analysis re-examined previously published TCR beta repertoires from roughly 650 donors and added high-resolution HLA genotyping to investigate patterns of TCR occurrence. In the later analysis, no new phenotypic data were used to find candidate immune exposures; instead, reliance was placed on TCR beta sequences and their occurrence across donors. An earlier analysis of fewer than 700 of the donors applied high-throughput TCR beta sequencing to assess whether each TCR beta V gene segment acted as functional or pseudogenic. Donor age, sex, ethnicity and CMV serostatus were compiled together with the repertoire data. A later genetic analysis used genome-wide SNP genotypes for about three fifths of the roughly 700 donors, treating that subset as a discovery cohort. All discovery cohort repertoires had been generated on a single sequencing platform. HLA typing included class I and class II loci at four-digit resolution. The number of donors typed differed by locus, with 629-630 for A, B, C, DRB1 and DQB1, roughly 520 for DQA1, about 610 for DPA1, and around 450 for DPB1. Because of strong linkage in the cohort, roughly five DR-DQ haplotypes were treated as single units for association and clustering. Across around 400 genotyped donors of the cohort, an average of about 250,000 unique TCR beta nucleotide sequences per donor were sequenced, and 15% to 20% of those sequences were non-productive.

Paper-wide results and their limitations: A cluster of highly shared sequence variants was judged likely to represent a technical artifact of the sequencing pipeline. The classifier was reported to diagnose cytomegalovirus status with high specificity and sensitivity in both the original cohort and the validation cohort. About 17 rarely observed V segments, including chromosome 9 orphons, were excluded from the earlier analysis of several hundred of the donors because counts were too low. According to the authors, the approach could potentially be generalized to other disease states and immunological phenotypes. An association between a missense DCLRE1C variant and V-gene and J-gene trimming of TCR beta chains was found in a later genetic analysis and replicated in an independent cohort. A later analysis found that most CMV-associated TCR beta chains appeared HLA-restricted, with HLA associations seemingly driven largely by CMV exposure. An earlier analysis of around 600 of the donors showed that most TCR beta V segments appeared in productive rearrangements either about 90% or about 30% of the time, which broadly matched IMGT annotations. A later analysis found that HLA-associated TCR beta chains were more clonally expanded and had lower generation probabilities than equally common non-associated chains. Correlated functional status among segregating V segments might be attributable to linkage disequilibrium, but an unknown experimental factor could not be ruled out. Most TCR sequences were seen in very few donors, while some public TCRs were found in many individuals. In a later analysis, several top co-occurrence clusters were reported to appear linked to parvovirus B19, influenza, CMV and Epstein-Barr virus. The presence/absence analyses assumed that sequencing depth was roughly uniform across donors, and that assumption may not be true. A later analysis associated 16,951 TCR beta sequences with specific HLA alleles at a false discovery rate of 0.05. Three of the identified cytomegalovirus-associated TCR beta chains were confirmed in vitro to be specific for cytomegalovirus antigens. A further reported finding was that TCR beta sequences accurately predicted the HLA-A and HLA-B alleles for most subjects in the first cohort. A later analysis found that TCR association rates varied across HLA loci, with DRB1 alleles showing the most associated TCRs and HLA-C alleles the fewest. Compared with the roughly 700-donor mean, donors in an Asian-associated ancestry cluster had fewer N-insertions in productive TCRs, according to a later genetic analysis. Because HLA typing was missing for some donors at each locus, association tests included only the typed subset. CMV serostatus was the only immune exposure information available for the cohort. When HLA alleles, especially DR and DQ, strongly co-occurred, attributing TCR associations to individual alleles was difficult. The study listed 164 TCR beta chains as associated with cytomegalovirus. This cohort had only TCR beta chains sequenced, and the lack of alpha or paired-chain data limited which features could be detected.

The cohort consisted of approximately 670 healthy bone marrow donors. Cohort members were all nominally healthy when sampled, although unrecorded immune exposures were likely present. The donor tested CMV seropositive, placing the donor among the approximately 290 seropositive members of the cohort. A peripheral blood sample was provided by each donor, and peripheral blood mononuclear cells were used for TCR beta sequencing. Genomic DNA was extracted from the blood cell samples with the Qiagen DNeasy Blood Extraction Kit. This TCR was sampled from a woman in her thirties or forties in good health and CMV-seropositive. Sample: PBMCs.

In nucleotide form, the sequence is TGTGCCAGCAGCTTGGCCGCGGAAGAGACCCAGTACTTC. The resulting protein is CASSLAAEETQYF. The chain uses TRBV7-2 and TRBJ2-5; the D gene cannot be resolved reliably. The junction shows trimming of 3 bases on V and 3 bases on J, plus 8 bases between the germline ends. The CDR3 has 13 amino acids, counting the end cysteine and phenylalanine. Only CDR3 DNA remains: 39 bases, in frame from the first base. The CDR1 and CDR2 encoded by the germline V gene are SGHTA and FQGNSA.